This TCR beta chain originates from a study of blood T cells in healthy people across ages. As for the study in general: With template switching, about one barcoded beta molecule was captured per two T cells.

Study findings and constraints: The fall in TCR beta diversity per million T cells was roughly linear with age.

A second PCR of about 7 to 12 cycles used a sample-barcoded 5' primer and a J-beta primer mix. From the 5' RACE reads, TCRdb called clonotypes with MiXCR, one entry per CDR3 protein. The table records about 1,400,000 distinct CDR3 sequences, approximately 42% of them present only once. Germline-derived CDR1 and CDR2 are SGHTA and FQGNSA. The CDR3 extends over 12 amino acids. Trimming shortened V by 3 bases and J by 11 bases, and 13 bases separated the two germline ends. With respect to this clonotype: What it binds is not known.

Healthy Caucasian individuals from Russia aged roughly 6 to 100 were enrolled as donors. Staff drew around 10 milliliters of peripheral blood from each donor. The sequenced sample was blood. This TCR came from a young woman in good health. V usage is TRBV7-2 and J usage is TRBJ2-5, with a tentative D call TRBD2 (5 bases). CDR3 nucleotides: TGTGCCAGCAGCTTGACGGGGTGGAAGCAGTACTTC. Its protein is CASSLTGWKQYF.